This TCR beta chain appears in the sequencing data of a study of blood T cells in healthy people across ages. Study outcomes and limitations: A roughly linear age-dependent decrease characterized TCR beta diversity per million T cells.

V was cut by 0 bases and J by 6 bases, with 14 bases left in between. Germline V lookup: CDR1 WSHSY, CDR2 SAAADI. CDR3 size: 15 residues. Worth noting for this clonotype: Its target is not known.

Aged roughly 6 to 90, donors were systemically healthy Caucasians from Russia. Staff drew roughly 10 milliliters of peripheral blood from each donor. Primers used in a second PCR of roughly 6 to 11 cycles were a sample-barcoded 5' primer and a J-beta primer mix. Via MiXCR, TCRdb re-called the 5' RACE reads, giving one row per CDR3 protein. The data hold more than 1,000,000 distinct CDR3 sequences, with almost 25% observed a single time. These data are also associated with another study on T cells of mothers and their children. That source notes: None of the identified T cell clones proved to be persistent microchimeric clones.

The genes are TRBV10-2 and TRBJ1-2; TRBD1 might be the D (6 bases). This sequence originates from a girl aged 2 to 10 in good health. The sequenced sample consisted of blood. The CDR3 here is CASSESTQGWDGYTF. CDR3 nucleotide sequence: TGCGCCAGCAGTGAGTCGACTCAGGGGTGGGATGGCTACACCTTC.